Following are 4 T cell receptor beta chains from one sample sequenced in a study of T cell changes during pregnancy in multiple sclerosis. Clones were sequenced by immunoSEQ multiplex PCR, and TCRdb holds only the in-frame ones, with some missing. This sample carries under 60,000 clones, around 92% of them seen once, and the ten largest clones take just over 0.55%. Sequenced material: CD4+ T cells from peripheral blood mononuclear cells, taken after pregnancy. The receptor set was obtained from a female donor with multiple sclerosis, enrolled in a pregnancy study.

This clone appeared once. The rearrangement joins TRBV18 to TRBJ2-7; weak D call: TRBD2 (6 bases). The CDR3 has 13 amino acids. Germline assignment: CDR1 KGHSH and CDR2 LQKENI. V was cut by 6 bases and J by 4 bases, with 13 bases left in between. The CDR3 reads CASSTRGGYEQYF. The CDR3 DNA follows: TGTGCCAGCTCGACCCGGGGAGGTTACGAGCAGTACTTC.

CDR3 region: CASSLVMEATEAFF. CDR3 nucleotide sequence: TGTGCCAGCAGCTTAGTGATGGAGGCCACTGAAGCTTTCTTT. The chain uses TRBV7-9 and TRBJ1-1, with D uncertain. V lost 1 base and J lost 4, with 10 bases in between. Germline V gene data show CDR1 as SEHNR and CDR2 as FQNEAQ (reference sequence). The CDR3 contains 14 residues.

This clone appeared once. The chain couples TRBV30 to TRBJ2-7; weak D call: TRBD2 (5 bases). The CDR3 consists of 13 residues. Germline V gene data show CDR1 as GTSNPN and CDR2 as SVGIG (reference sequence). V gave up 3 bases and J gave up 2 bases, with 11 bases separating them. The chain's CDR3 is CAWRRTGTYEQYF. CDR3 DNA sequence: TGTGCCTGGAGGAGGACTGGTACCTACGAGCAGTACTTC.

The chain combines TRBV7-9 with TRBJ2-3; a possible D gene is TRBD1 (6 bases). This CDR3 has 14 residues. Trimming removed 4 bases at V and 1 base at J, with 9 bases between. In germline, CDR1 is SEHNR, CDR2 FQNEAQ (reference sequence). CDR3 coding DNA: TGTGCCAGCAGCTCCCGGACAGGCACAGATACGCAGTATTTT. Amino acid sequence: CASSSRTGTDTQYF.